This T cell receptor beta chain was observed in a study of T-cell reconstitution after alpha-beta-depleted transplantation in children. Study results and caveats: The study traced high day-60 TCRbeta diversity in some patients to surviving recipient T cells and thymic progenitors. As was reported, about two months after transplant, alpha-beta T cells came from several hundred expanded graft clones.

Preparation of the TCRbeta library was carried out with unique molecular identifiers. TCRdb fed the PCR reads into MiXCR, producing one record per CDR3 protein. Of a few hundred thousand distinct CDR3 sequences listed, around 27% are singletons. The CDR3 length is 12 residues. CDR1 is SGHRS, CDR2 YFSETQ, per germline. Points on this clonotype: Its antigen is currently unknown. The germline gene is not matched at one end of the junction; a read error may be the cause.

Sequences were derived from PBMCs, sampled before TCRalphabeta/CD19-depleted stem cell transplant. The genes are TRBV5-1 and TRBJ2-3; D is uncertain. This receptor was identified in a boy under two years old with Wiskott-Aldrich syndrome, due to receive a stem cell transplant. The DNA of the CDR3 is TGCGCCAGCAGGGGTAGCACAAATACGCAGTATTTT. Its translation is CASRGSTNTQYF. Filled out from reference TRBV5-1 and TRBJ2-3, the complete variable domain reads KAGVTQTPRYLIKTRGQQVTLSCSPISGHRSVSWYQQTPGQGLQFLFEYFSETQRNKGNFPGRFSGRQFSNSRSEMNVSTLELGDSALYLCASRGSTNTQYFGPGTRLTVL.